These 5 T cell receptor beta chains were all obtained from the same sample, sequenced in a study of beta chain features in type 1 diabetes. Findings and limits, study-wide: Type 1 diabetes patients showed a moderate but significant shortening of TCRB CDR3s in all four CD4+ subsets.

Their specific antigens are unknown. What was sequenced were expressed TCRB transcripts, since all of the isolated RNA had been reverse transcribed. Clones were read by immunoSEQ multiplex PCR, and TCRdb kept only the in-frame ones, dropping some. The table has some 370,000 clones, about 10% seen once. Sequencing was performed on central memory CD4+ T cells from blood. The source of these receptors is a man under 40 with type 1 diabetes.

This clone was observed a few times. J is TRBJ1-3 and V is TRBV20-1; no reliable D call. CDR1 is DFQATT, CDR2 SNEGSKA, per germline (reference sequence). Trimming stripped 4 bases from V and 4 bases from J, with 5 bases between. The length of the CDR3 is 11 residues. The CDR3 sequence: CSAIWGNTIYF. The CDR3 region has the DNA TGCAGTGCTATATGGGGAAACACCATATATTTT.

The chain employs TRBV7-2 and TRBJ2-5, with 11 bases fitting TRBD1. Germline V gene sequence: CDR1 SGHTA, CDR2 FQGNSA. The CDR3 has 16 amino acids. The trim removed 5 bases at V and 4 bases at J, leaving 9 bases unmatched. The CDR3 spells CASSPGQGAFGETQYF. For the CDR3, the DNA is TGTGCCAGCAGCCCCGGACAGGGGGCGTTTGGAGAGACCCAGTACTTC.

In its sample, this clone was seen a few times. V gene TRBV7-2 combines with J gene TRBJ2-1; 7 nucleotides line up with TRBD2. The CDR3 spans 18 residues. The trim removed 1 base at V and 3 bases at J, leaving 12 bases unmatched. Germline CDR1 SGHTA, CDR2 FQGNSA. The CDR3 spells CASSLGSWGTTIYNEQFF. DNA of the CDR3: TGTGCCAGCAGCTTAGGGAGCTGGGGGACTACCATCTACAATGAGCAGTTCTTC.

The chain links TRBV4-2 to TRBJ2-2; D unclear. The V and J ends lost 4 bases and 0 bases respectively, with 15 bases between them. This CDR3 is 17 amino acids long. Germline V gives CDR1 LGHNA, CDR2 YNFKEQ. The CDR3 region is CASSPGIRLTNTGELFF. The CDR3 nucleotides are TGTGCCAGCAGCCCGGGTATTCGGTTAACGAACACCGGGGAGCTGTTTTTT.

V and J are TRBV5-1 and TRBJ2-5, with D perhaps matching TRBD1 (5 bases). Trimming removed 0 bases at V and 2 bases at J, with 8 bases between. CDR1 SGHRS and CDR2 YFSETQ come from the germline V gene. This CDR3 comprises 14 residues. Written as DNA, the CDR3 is TGCGCCAGCAGCTTGGTAGGGGATCAAGAGACCCAGTACTTC. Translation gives CASSLVGDQETQYF. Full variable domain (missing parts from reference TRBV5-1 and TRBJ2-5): KAGVTQTPRYLIKTRGQQVTLSCSPISGHRSVSWYQQTPGQGLQFLFEYFSETQRNKGNFPGRFSGRQFSNSRSEMNVSTLELGDSALYLCASSLVGDQETQYFGPGTRLLVL.